What follows are 21 T cell receptor beta chains derived from one specimen sequenced in a study of shared clonotypes between healthy human individuals. Positive CCR7 selection of CD45RO-negative cells yielded the naive CD8 cells, and terminally differentiated effector memory CD45RA+ cells were excluded. Libraries were prepared by immunoSEQ multiplex PCR; TCRdb keeps only in-frame clonotypes and omits some of them. The sample yields over 2,000,000 clones, around 93% seen once. The specimen was naive CD8+ T cells from PBMCs. All receptors derive from a man younger than 35 in good health. Some clones in this sample may be carry-over from other donors' samples.

V and J are TRBV27 and TRBJ1-1, with D maybe TRBD1 (5 bases). V was pared by 4 bases and J by 4 bases, with 16 bases between. There are 15 residues in the CDR3. Per germline, CDR1 MNHEY and CDR2 SMNVEV (reference sequence). In nucleotides, the CDR3 is TGTGCCAGCAGTTCCCGGGGCCATCGGGGCACTGAAGCTTTCTTT. Translated: CASSSRGHRGTEAFF.

The chain recombines TRBV25-1 with TRBJ1-2, with D tentatively TRBD1 (6 bases). The CDR3 length is 16 residues. The V end lost 3 bases, the J end lost 0 bases, and 14 bases lay between the germline ends. In germline, CDR1 is MGHDK, CDR2 SYGVNS. CDR3 protein: CASSEHRTESNYGYTF. The CDR3 bases are TGTGCCAGCAGTGAGCATCGGACAGAGTCTAACTATGGCTACACCTTC.

The chain has TRBV19 and TRBJ2-4, with D possibly matching TRBD2 (5 bases). Trimming removed 3 bases from V and 0 bases from J, with 18 bases in between. Germline-derived CDR1 and CDR2 are LNHDA and SQIVND (reference sequence). This CDR3 is 18 amino acids long. CDR3 sequence reads: CASSMESTGILAKNIQYF. The CDR3, as DNA: TGTGCCAGTAGTATGGAGTCTACGGGGATACTAGCCAAAAACATTCAGTACTTC. Variable domain in full (rest from reference TRBV19 and TRBJ2-4): DGGITQSPKYLFRKEGQNVTLSCEQNLNHDAMYWYRQDPGQGLRLIYYSQIVNDFQKGDIAEGYSVSREKKESFPLTVTSAQKNPTAFYLCASSMESTGILAKNIQYFGAGTRLSVL.

The gene calls are TRBV7-9 and TRBJ1-2; D gene ambiguous. Trimming stripped 8 bases from V and 8 bases from J, with 21 bases between. The CDR3 is 14 amino acids. Per the germline V gene, CDR1 is SEHNR and CDR2 is FQNEAQ (reference sequence). The CDR3 spells CASGVPSSPGGYTF. The CDR3, as DNA: TGTGCCAGCGGCGTCCCCTCCTCCCCGGGGGGCTACACCTTC. The whole variable domain, remainder taken from reference TRBV7-9 and TRBJ1-2, is DTGVSQNPRHKITKRGQNVTFRCDPISEHNRLYWYRQTLGQGPEFLTYFQNEAQLEKSRLLSDRFSAERPKGSFSTLEIQRTEQGDSAMYLCASGVPSSPGGYTFGSGTRLTVV.

V gene TRBV7-9 combines with J gene TRBJ1-2; D not resolved. The CDR3 spans 17 residues. V dropped 1 base and J dropped 6 bases, with 21 bases sitting between them. Germline CDR1 and CDR2: SEHNR and FQNEAQ (reference sequence). CDR3 nucleotides: TGTGCCAGCAGCTTAGACGGCAGCCTCGCCGACCCAAATGGCTACACCTTC. Protein: CASSLDGSLADPNGYTF. Full variable domain (rest looked up from reference TRBV7-9 and TRBJ1-2): DTGVSQNPRHKITKRGQNVTFRCDPISEHNRLYWYRQTLGQGPEFLTYFQNEAQLEKSRLLSDRFSAERPKGSFSTLEIQRTEQGDSAMYLCASSLDGSLADPNGYTFGSGTRLTVV.

The chain couples TRBV9 to TRBJ1-1; 9 bases map to TRBD1. V shed 4 bases and J 4 bases; nucleotides not matched to a gene: 5. In germline, CDR1 is SGDLS, CDR2 YYNGEE. The CDR3 spans 14 residues. The CDR3, as DNA: TGTGCCAGCAGCCCGGGACAGGGCACCACTGAAGCTTTCTTT. Its translation: CASSPGQGTTEAFF.

The rearrangement links TRBV19 to TRBJ2-7; D call uncertain. Looked up from germline, CDR1 is LNHDA and CDR2 is SQIVND (reference sequence). CDR3 length: 12 amino acids. V gave up 7 bases and J gave up 1 base, with 8 bases separating them. Written as DNA, the CDR3 is TGTGCCAGTATCTCAAGTTCCTACGAGCAGTACTTC. Amino acids: CASISSSYEQYF.

This clone has only one observation. This sample also contains other DNA sequences that code for the same CDR3. The chain recombines TRBV9 with TRBJ2-7; no clear D. The CDR3 is 14 residues long. V was pared by 0 bases and J by 0 bases, with 7 bases between. CDR1 and CDR2 (germline): SGDLS, YYNGEE. The CDR3 DNA reads as TGTGCCAGCAGCGTAGGCAGGCTCTCCTACGAGCAGTACTTC. As protein: CASSVGRLSYEQYF.

The chain joins TRBV4-1 to TRBJ2-7; no definite D call. Trimming stripped 3 bases from V and 4 bases from J, with 16 bases between. The CDR3 is 15 residues long. Germline CDR1 and CDR2: MGHRA and YSYEKL. The CDR3 DNA sequence: TGCGCCAGCAGCCATACTGGACGGAGCGTGTACGAGCAGTACTTC. This sequence encodes CASSHTGRSVYEQYF.

This clone was found once. The chain uses TRBV5-1 and TRBJ2-7; 7 bases match TRBD1. Germline loops: CDR1 SGHRS, CDR2 YFSETQ. The CDR3 consists of 14 residues. With V trimmed by 7 bases and J by 7 bases, 14 bases remained unmatched. CDR3 in amino acids: CASQTTGQNREQYF. The DNA of the CDR3 is TGCGCCAGCCAGACGACGGGACAGAATCGTGAGCAGTACTTC.

This clone was counted once. The chain has TRBV25-1 and TRBJ2-7; 8 bases fit TRBD1. Per the germline V gene, CDR1 is MGHDK and CDR2 is SYGVNS. This CDR3 has 13 amino acids. Unmatched junction bases numbered 7, after V lost 8 bases and J lost 4 bases. This CDR3 reads CASHRTGTYEQYF. As DNA, the CDR3 is TGTGCCAGCCACCGGACAGGGACGTACGAGCAGTACTTC.

The gene calls are TRBV11-1 and TRBJ2-7, with unresolved D. This CDR3 is built from 14 residues. Germline values: CDR1 SGHAT, CDR2 FQDESV (reference sequence). V lost 1 base to trimming and J lost 1 base, with 8 bases between them. CDR3: CASSLESSSYEQYF. The CDR3 region has the DNA TGTGCCAGCAGCTTAGAATCCAGTTCCTACGAGCAGTACTTC.

The CDR3 DNA sequence: TGTGCCAGCAGCTTAGGGTCAGAGATGAACACTGAAGCTTTCTTT. Protein product: CASSLGSEMNTEAFF. J is TRBJ1-1 and V is TRBV13; D remains unclear. This CDR3 has 15 residues. Germline-derived CDR1 and CDR2 are PRHDT and FYEKMQ (reference sequence). Deletions cut 0 bases from V and 0 bases from J, with 8 bases between.

The gene calls are TRBV7-9 and TRBJ1-4; 8 positions match TRBD1. The CDR3 totals 14 residues. J was trimmed by 7 bases and V by 6 bases; bases with no gene match: 7. Looked up from germline, CDR1 is SEHNR and CDR2 is FQNEAQ (reference sequence). CDR3 protein: CASRTGGGGEKLFF. CDR3 coding DNA: TGTGCCAGCAGAACAGGGGGAGGCGGTGAAAAACTGTTTTTT.

The chain combines TRBV9 with TRBJ1-2; unclear D gene. From germline, CDR1 is SGDLS and CDR2 YYNGEE. Trimming took off 0 bases at V and 6 bases at J, with 15 bases between the two ends. CDR3 length: 15 residues. This CDR3 reads CASSVAQSGRNGYTF. CDR3 DNA sequence: TGTGCCAGCAGCGTAGCTCAGAGTGGTAGAAATGGCTACACCTTC.

The chain recombines TRBV27 with TRBJ1-5, with a tentative D call TRBD1 (6 bases). The V and J ends lost 4 bases and 0 bases respectively, with 13 bases between them. Looked up from germline, CDR1 is MNHEY and CDR2 is SMNVEV (reference sequence). The length of the CDR3 is 16 residues. For the CDR3, the DNA is TGTGCCAGCAGTTCTTACAGGGTCGGTAGCAATCAGCCCCAGCATTTT. It is translated as CASSSYRVGSNQPQHF.

This sequence joins TRBV28 and TRBJ1-2; 9 bases fit TRBD1. V shed 7 bases and J 2 bases; nucleotides not matched to a gene: 11. Germline V gene lookup returns CDR1 MDHEN and CDR2 SYDVKM. CDR3 size: 16 residues. The CDR3 region has the DNA TGTGCCAGCACCCTAGGCCGGACAGGGGTAAACTATGGCTACACCTTC. It yields the protein CASTLGRTGVNYGYTF.

The chain employs TRBV19 and TRBJ2-1; 7 bases agree with TRBD1. Germline values: CDR1 LNHDA, CDR2 SQIVND (reference sequence). There are 13 residues in the CDR3. With 6 bases clipped from V and 8 bases from J, the junction kept 7 bases outside the gene matches. The CDR3 protein is CASRETGLDEQFF. CDR3 coding DNA: TGTGCCAGTAGAGAGACAGGGTTAGATGAGCAGTTCTTC.

This clone appeared once. V is TRBV28 and J is TRBJ2-7, with 9 bases fitting TRBD2. V shed 5 bases, J shed 2 bases, and the junction held 7 bases outside the gene matches. Germline CDR1 reads MDHEN; CDR2 reads SYDVKM. The CDR3 consists of 15 residues. The CDR3 region has the DNA TGTGCCAGCAGTGTGCAGCGGGAGGCCACCTACGAGCAGTACTTC. Translating gives CASSVQREATYEQYF.

V gene TRBV28 combines with J gene TRBJ1-2; D is undetermined. The CDR3 totals 14 residues. The V end lost 10 bases, the J end lost 7 bases, and 22 bases lay between the germline ends. The germline CDR1 and CDR2 sequences are MDHEN and SYDVKM. The DNA for the CDR3 is TGTGCCACCTTGGCGGGGATCGTCTTTCGTGGCTACACCTTC. Amino acid sequence: CATLAGIVFRGYTF.

This clone was detected only a few times. The rearrangement joins TRBV6-1 to TRBJ1-5, with a tentative D call TRBD1 (6 bases). The CDR3 runs to 15 residues. Germline V gene sequence: CDR1 MNHNS, CDR2 SASEGT. The V end lost 8 bases, the J end lost 6 bases, and 20 bases lay between the germline ends. CDR3 nucleotides: TGTGCCAGCTTCGGGAGGGGCAGGGGAGGTCAGCCCCAGCATTTT. Translating it yields CASFGRGRGGQPQHF.